The rows below give T cell receptor beta chains drawn from one sample of a study of T cell responses to AZD1222 COVID-19 vaccine. Some clones are missing from TCRdb's copy, which holds only in-frame ones; the method was immunoSEQ multiplex PCR. The sample shows 110,000 to 150,000 clones, 90% to 95% of them seen only once. Material: peripheral blood, obtained on day 0 of AZD1222 vaccination. Source of these receptors: an adult in good health. Both conserved end residues are trimmed from each CDR3. D genes are given only for firm matches.

d_gene: NA; v_gene: TRBV27; j_gene: TRBJ1-5; CDR3aa: ASSLLDEGGNQPQH
d_gene: NA; v_gene: TRBV3-1/TRBV3-2; j_gene: TRBJ1-4; CDR3aa: ASSQEVVRITTMEKLF
d_gene: TRBD1; v_gene: TRBV29-1; j_gene: TRBJ2-7; CDR3aa: SVRGRGYEQY
d_gene: TRBD2; v_gene: TRBV5-1; j_gene: TRBJ2-7; CDR3aa: ASTAGGLPYEQY
d_gene: NA; v_gene: TRBV28; j_gene: TRBJ1-2; CDR3aa: ASSSNYGYT
d_gene: TRBD1; v_gene: TRBV6-1; j_gene: TRBJ1-5; CDR3aa: ASSGPGQGNVYSNQPQH
d_gene: TRBD1; v_gene: TRBV3-1/TRBV3-2; j_gene: TRBJ2-7; CDR3aa: ASSQGGQAYEQY
d_gene: TRBD1; v_gene: TRBV5-5; j_gene: TRBJ2-7; CDR3aa: ASSLAGAGGYEQY
d_gene: NA; v_gene: TRBV5-4; j_gene: TRBJ2-1; CDR3aa: ASSLGPGDEQF
d_gene: TRBD1; v_gene: TRBV18; j_gene: TRBJ1-2; CDR3aa: ASSHGQDYGYT
d_gene: NA; v_gene: TRBV6-1; j_gene: TRBJ1-6; CDR3aa: ASSEPINSPLH
d_gene: NA; v_gene: TRBV18; j_gene: TRBJ2-1; CDR3aa: ASSKTRLSSYNEQF
d_gene: NA; v_gene: TRBV7-6; j_gene: TRBJ2-1; CDR3aa: ASSLQGSYNEQF
d_gene: TRBD1; v_gene: TRBV27; j_gene: TRBJ1-1; CDR3aa: ASSSPGTGMAF
d_gene: TRBD2; v_gene: TRBV3-1/TRBV3-2; j_gene: TRBJ2-3; CDR3aa: ASSQPGLARTDTQY
d_gene: NA; v_gene: TRBV12-3/TRBV12-4; j_gene: TRBJ1-4; CDR3aa: ASTRFGDEKLF
d_gene: NA; v_gene: TRBV5-6; j_gene: TRBJ1-2; CDR3aa: ASSFRQGKFYGYT
d_gene: NA; v_gene: TRBV7-2; j_gene: TRBJ2-6; CDR3aa: ASSLAIPGANVLT
d_gene: NA; v_gene: TRBV7-2; j_gene: TRBJ1-6; CDR3aa: ASSLVGAEGISPLH
d_gene: TRBD2; v_gene: TRBV5-6; j_gene: TRBJ2-2; CDR3aa: ASSLLADTNTGELF
d_gene: TRBD2; v_gene: TRBV5-8; j_gene: TRBJ2-7; CDR3aa: ASSGLAGGFYEQY
d_gene: TRBD2; v_gene: TRBV7-3; j_gene: TRBJ2-5; CDR3aa: ASSPGTSGIETQY
d_gene: TRBD1; v_gene: TRBV27; j_gene: TRBJ2-7; CDR3aa: ASSLGRQGSEQY
d_gene: NA; v_gene: TRBV28; j_gene: TRBJ1-4; CDR3aa: ASRLTGTREKLF
d_gene: TRBD2; v_gene: TRBV15; j_gene: TRBJ2-7; CDR3aa: ATSRAVGTSGYEQY
d_gene: NA; v_gene: TRBV7-8; j_gene: TRBJ2-2; CDR3aa: ASSTYDREDRELF
d_gene: NA; v_gene: TRBV7-2; j_gene: TRBJ1-2; CDR3aa: ASSLIRAAQDGYT
d_gene: NA; v_gene: TRBV6-1; j_gene: TRBJ2-3; CDR3aa: ASSAAAEGTQY
d_gene: NA; v_gene: TRBV27; j_gene: TRBJ1-1; CDR3aa: ASRNTEAF
d_gene: NA; v_gene: TRBV7-2; j_gene: TRBJ2-7; CDR3aa: ASSLGEVLNEQY
d_gene: NA; v_gene: TRBV7-3; j_gene: TRBJ2-2; CDR3aa: ASSLLVSGPTGELF
d_gene: NA; v_gene: TRBV20-1; j_gene: TRBJ2-1; CDR3aa: SASGTSGTYNEQF
d_gene: NA; v_gene: TRBV18; j_gene: TRBJ1-4; CDR3aa: ASSRDGTAAEELF
d_gene: NA; v_gene: TRBV5-6; j_gene: TRBJ2-5; CDR3aa: ASSFWGGETQY
d_gene: NA; v_gene: TRBV11-2; j_gene: TRBJ1-2; CDR3aa: ASSLAQGTLNYGYT
d_gene: NA; v_gene: TRBV5-8; j_gene: TRBJ1-5; CDR3aa: ASSLRDSNQPQH
d_gene: NA; v_gene: TRBV6-5; j_gene: TRBJ1-1; CDR3aa: ASSSPGRKNTEAF
d_gene: NA; v_gene: TRBV27; j_gene: TRBJ2-7; CDR3aa: ASSWSRVLVVGEQY
d_gene: NA; v_gene: TRBV7-2; j_gene: TRBJ2-7; CDR3aa: ASTVPRDGYEQY
d_gene: NA; v_gene: TRBV10-1; j_gene: TRBJ2-1; CDR3aa: ASSESGALTYNEQF
d_gene: NA; v_gene: TRBV18; j_gene: TRBJ2-7; CDR3aa: ASSPKGAYEQY
d_gene: NA; v_gene: TRBV7-9; j_gene: TRBJ2-2; CDR3aa: ASSLTPGELF
d_gene: TRBD1; v_gene: TRBV9; j_gene: TRBJ1-2; CDR3aa: ASSDLARGYGYT
d_gene: NA; v_gene: TRBV7-2; j_gene: TRBJ2-7; CDR3aa: ASSFQLVPSYEQY
d_gene: NA; v_gene: TRBV7-8; j_gene: TRBJ2-7; CDR3aa: ASSRQSYEQY
d_gene: NA; v_gene: TRBV24-1; j_gene: TRBJ1-2; CDR3aa: ATSGHGRNYGYT
d_gene: NA; v_gene: TRBV28; j_gene: TRBJ1-4; CDR3aa: ASSFLRGANEKLF
d_gene: NA; v_gene: TRBV10-3; j_gene: TRBJ2-2; CDR3aa: ATGRVMSGGNTGELF
d_gene: TRBD1; v_gene: TRBV7-2; j_gene: TRBJ2-1; CDR3aa: ASSLAPGQNF